Detailed here is one T cell receptor beta chain. Germline CDR1 is SNHLY and CDR2 is FYNNEI. This CDR3 spans 13 amino acids. Between the trimmed V and J ends, which lost 3 bases and 6 bases, there was a span of 11 bases. These data come from a study of control samples from healthy donors and cancer patients. Method: immunoSEQ multiplex PCR; TCRdb's copy keeps in-frame clones and lacks some. The sample records 120,000 or so clones, about 95% being singletons. The clonotype originates from a young man in good health. Sequenced: blood. This sequence joins TRBV2 and TRBJ1-2, with TRBD1 as a possible D gene (6 bases). CDR3 sequence (DNA): TGTGCCAGCAGTGATAGGCAGGGGCATGGCTACACCTTC. Translation gives CASSDRQGHGYTF.